The entry below gives a single TCR beta chain sequence along with its context. Its target antigen remains unknown. Mismatch with germline at one junction end may stem from a read error. Instrument on record: Illumina HiSeq 2500. Quantitative 5'-RACE with molecular barcodes was the method used to prepare the TCR beta libraries. Turning to the authors' computational methods: Disease-linked TCR variants were identified with a new computational method built on a probabilistic model of VDJ rearrangement. The public sequencing data were trimmed at Q25 with fastp and processed into clonotypes with MiXCR by TCRdb, which kept only in-frame beta chains. Merged by CDR3 protein, the rows form single entries marked with the most common genes and DNA. TCRdb's processing, not the study's, gives the V and J calls here. The sample yields about 420,000 distinct CDR3 sequences; approximately 20% were counted once. About 16% of the sample goes to the ten largest clones.

Measured from the cysteine to the phenylalanine, the CDR3 is 14 residues long. This entry keeps only the CDR3 DNA: 42 bases, framed from base 1. Per the germline V gene (reference sequence), DFQATT is the CDR1 and SNEGSKA is the CDR2. This sample is part of a study of CD8 T cells in ankylosing spondylitis (dated by TCRdb to the late 2010s). Some background on the complete study: The study set out to find disease-linked TCR variants by profiling T cell receptor beta repertoires in ankylosing spondylitis patients and healthy donors. Samples of peripheral blood were taken, and for ankylosing spondylitis patients, synovial fluid was collected as well. The whole study cohort included 95 to 130 healthy donors and 20 to 30 ankylosing spondylitis patients.

Study-wide findings and limitations: Some motif variants had previously been reported in the synovial fluid and blood of reactive arthritis patients, which suggests shared mechanisms of disease initiation. A TCR beta motif made up of 7 to 9 highly homologous amino acid variants appeared to be characteristic of blood from ankylosing spondylitis patients. Significant enrichment of the disease-linked clones was reported in matched synovial fluid samples from ankylosing spondylitis patients. A CD8+ phenotype was shown by the disease-linked clones, which were found at relatively low frequencies in peripheral blood.

The origin of this receptor is a male donor with ankylosing spondylitis. The sample consisted of blood, either unsorted or a sorted T cell fraction (not recorded which). The V and J segments used are TRBV20-1 and TRBJ1-5, with 7 middle bases fitting TRBD1. The CDR3 in this case is CGARDPQGDVPQHF. The DNA reads as follows: TGCGGTGCTAGAGATCCCCAGGGGGACGTGCCCCAGCATTTT.